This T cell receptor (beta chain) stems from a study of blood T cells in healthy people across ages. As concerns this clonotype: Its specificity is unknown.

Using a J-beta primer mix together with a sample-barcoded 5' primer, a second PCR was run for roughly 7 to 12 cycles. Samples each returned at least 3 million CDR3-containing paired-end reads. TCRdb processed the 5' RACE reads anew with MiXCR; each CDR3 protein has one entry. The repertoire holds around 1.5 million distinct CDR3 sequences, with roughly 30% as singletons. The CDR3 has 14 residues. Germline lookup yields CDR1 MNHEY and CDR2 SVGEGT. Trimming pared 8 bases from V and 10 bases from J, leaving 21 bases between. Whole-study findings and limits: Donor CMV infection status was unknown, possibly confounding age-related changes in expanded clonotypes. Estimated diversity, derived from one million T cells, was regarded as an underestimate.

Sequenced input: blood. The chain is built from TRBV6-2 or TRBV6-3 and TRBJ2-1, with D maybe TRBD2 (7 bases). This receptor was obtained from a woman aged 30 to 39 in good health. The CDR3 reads CASGGGSPYEEQFF. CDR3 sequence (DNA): TGTGCCAGCGGCGGGGGCTCCCCTTACGAAGAGCAGTTCTTC.